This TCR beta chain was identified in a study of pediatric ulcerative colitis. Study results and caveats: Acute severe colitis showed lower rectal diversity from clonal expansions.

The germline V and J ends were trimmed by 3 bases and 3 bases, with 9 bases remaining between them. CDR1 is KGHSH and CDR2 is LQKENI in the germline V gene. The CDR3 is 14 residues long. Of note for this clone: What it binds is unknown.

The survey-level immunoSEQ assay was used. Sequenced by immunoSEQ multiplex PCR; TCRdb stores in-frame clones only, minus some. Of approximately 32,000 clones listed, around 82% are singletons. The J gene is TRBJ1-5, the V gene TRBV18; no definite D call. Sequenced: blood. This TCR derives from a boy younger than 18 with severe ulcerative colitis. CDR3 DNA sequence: TGTGCCAGCTCACCTGAAGGTTCCAATCAGCCCCAGCATTTT. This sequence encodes CASSPEGSNQPQHF.